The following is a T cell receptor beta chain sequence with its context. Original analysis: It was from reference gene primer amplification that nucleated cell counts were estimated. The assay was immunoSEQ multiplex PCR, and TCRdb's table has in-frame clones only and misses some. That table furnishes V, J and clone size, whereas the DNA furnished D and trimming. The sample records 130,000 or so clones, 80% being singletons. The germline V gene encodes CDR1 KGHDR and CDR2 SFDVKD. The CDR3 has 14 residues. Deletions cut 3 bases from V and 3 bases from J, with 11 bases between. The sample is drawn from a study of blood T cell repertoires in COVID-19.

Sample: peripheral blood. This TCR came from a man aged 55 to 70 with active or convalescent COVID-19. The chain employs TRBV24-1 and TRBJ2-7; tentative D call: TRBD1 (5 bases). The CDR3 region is CATSDPTELYEQYF. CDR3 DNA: TGTGCCACCAGTGATCCGACAGAGCTCTACGAGCAGTACTTC.